This TCR beta chain was recovered during a study of CD8 T cells in ankylosing spondylitis. General study results and limits: Apparently characteristic of ankylosing spondylitis blood was a TCR beta motif (about eight highly homologous variants). Some motif variants were previously reported in reactive arthritis synovial fluid and blood. Within matched ankylosing spondylitis synovial fluid, disease-linked clones were reportedly significantly enriched.

Germline V gives CDR1 MNHEY, CDR2 SMNVEV (reference sequence). The length of the CDR3 is 17 residues. With 0 bases removed from V and 2 bases from J, the gap between germline ends came to 13 bases. 5'-RACE, quantitative and with molecular barcodes, yielded the TCR beta libraries. TCRdb reprocessed the 5' RACE reads via MiXCR and lists one record per CDR3 protein. Of 650,000 to 800,000 distinct CDR3 sequences detected, around a fifth appear once; the ten largest clones hold about a fifth. This clonotype was observed a handful of times. The antigen is undetermined. The chain joins TRBV27 to TRBJ2-2; D is possibly TRBD1 (6 bases). The TCR originated in a male donor with ankylosing spondylitis. The specimen sequenced was blood, either unsorted or a sorted T cell fraction (not recorded which). As DNA, the CDR3 is TGTGCCAGCAGTTTATCCCAGGACAGCCCAAACACCGGGGAGCTGTTTTTT. It yields the protein CASSLSQDSPNTGELFF.